This entry lists 11 T cell receptor beta chains sequenced from one sample in a study of tumor and adjacent non-tumor tissue in lung cancer. This sample's RNA came from whole unsorted tissue. TCRbeta libraries were built with three rounds of nested PCR, modified from ARM-PCR. MiXCR was run by TCRdb on the multiplex PCR reads, yielding one entry per CDR3 protein. This table has more than 120,000 distinct CDR3 sequences, around 67% appearing once. Source material: lung tumor tissue. These receptors were taken from a man aged 55 to 69 with small cell lung cancer.

This clonotype occurred many times. The gene calls are TRBV29-1 and TRBJ1-1, with D unresolved. Germline-derived CDR1 and CDR2 are SQVTM and ANQGSEA. The CDR3 covers 12 residues. V dropped 6 bases and J dropped 11 bases, with 19 bases sitting between them. CDR3 in DNA: TGCAGCGTGAGGGATCTAGGGAGATCGGCTTTCTTT. Amino acid sequence: CSVRDLGRSAFF.

For this clonotype: The junction shows a germline mismatch at one end, possibly a read error. V and J are TRBV4-1 and TRBJ2-3; D could derive from TRBD1 or TRBD2 (5 bases each). Germline assignment: CDR1 MGHRA and CDR2 YSYEKL. The CDR3 is 14 amino acids. The CDR3 loop reads CASSPGPSADTRYF. CDR3 in DNA: TGCGCCAGCAGCCCGGGGCCTTCCGCAGATACGCGGTATTTT.

This clonotype came up once. The chain joins TRBV20-1 to TRBJ2-1; 11 bases agree with TRBD2. The germline gives CDR1 DFQATT, CDR2 SNEGSKA (reference sequence). CDR3 length equals 17 residues. V was clipped by 5 bases and J by 7 bases; unmatched bases: 16. Here the CDR3 DNA reads TGCAGTGCTTGGACAGAACTAGCGGGAGTATGGGAGAATGAGCAGTTCTTC. Residues: CSAWTELAGVWENEQFF.

This clonotype was picked up one time. The CDR3 ends on some other residue instead of the conserved phenylalanine or tryptophan, so this is likely a read error. This rearrangement joins TRBV11-1 to TRBJ2-3, with D perhaps matching TRBD2 (5 bases). CDR1 is SGHAT, CDR2 FQDESV, per germline (reference sequence). This CDR3 is built from 17 residues. The CDR3 loop reads CASSVALGVAGADTQYY. CDR3 bases: TGTGCTAGCAGCGTAGCCTTGGGAGTGGCCGGGGCAGATACGCAGTATTAT.

Details on this clonotype: A clone one base away is much larger, so this may be a read error. J is TRBJ2-2 and V is TRBV11-2, with a possible D match to TRBD2 (6 bases). Germline CDR1 and CDR2: SGHAT and FQNNGV. The length of the CDR3 is 14 residues. The CDR3 loop is CGSSVPAGTGELFF. CDR3 DNA: TGTGGCAGCAGCGTTCCCGCGGGAACCGGGGAGCTGTTTTTT.

V and J are TRBV29-1 and TRBJ2-7, with no clear D. CDR3 length: 15 residues. Trimming took 2 bases from V and 3 from J, leaving 17 bases between them. Germline V lookup: CDR1 SQVTM, CDR2 ANQGSEA. CDR3 sequence (DNA): TGCAGCGTTGAAAACGGACCCCCTGATCTCTACGAGCAGTACGTC. Residues: CSVENGPPDLYEQYV.

With respect to this clonotype: The germline gene is not matched at one end of the junction; a read error may be the cause. This rearrangement joins TRBV11-2 to TRBJ2-1; D might be TRBD2 (6 bases). The CDR3 has 16 residues. Germline CDR1 is SGHAT and CDR2 is FQNNGV. The CDR3 DNA reads TGTGCCAGCAGTTTAGCGGCGGGGACCTCCTATAATGACCAGTTCTTC. This encodes CASSLAAGTSYNDQFF.

This clonotype has a count of ten or more. CDR3 loop: CASSRSGRKYNEQFF. CDR3 DNA: TGTGCCAGCTCACGAAGCGGGAGAAAATACAATGAGCAGTTCTTC. The rearrangement joins TRBV6-6 to TRBJ2-1; 8 bases are a match to TRBD2. The CDR3 length is 15 residues. CDR1 is MNHNY and CDR2 is SVGAGI in the germline V gene (reference sequence). V lost 8 bases to trimming and J lost 4 bases; unmatched junction nucleotides: 10.

This clonotype was seen a handful of times. The rearrangement uses TRBV7-9 and TRBJ2-5, with D perhaps TRBD1 or TRBD2 (6 bases each). V was pared by 0 bases and J by 9 bases, with 20 bases between. The CDR3 extends over 16 amino acids. In germline, CDR1 is SEHNR, CDR2 FQNEAQ (reference sequence). The CDR3 region is CASSLAPRGGSGAQYF. The CDR3 region has the DNA TGTGCCAGCAGCTTAGCTCCAAGAGGGGGATCGGGGGCCCAGTACTTC.

This clonotype was found once. This clone may be a read error of a much larger clone one base away. The chain joins TRBV29-1 to TRBJ1-5; TRBD1 might be the D (5 bases). This CDR3 has 13 amino acids. Per germline, CDR1 SQVTM and CDR2 ANQGSEA. CDR3 amino acids: CTVEEARGQPQHF. The CDR3 DNA sequence: TGCACCGTTGAAGAGGCAAGGGGACAGCCCCAGCATTTT.

Worth noting for this clonotype: A read error is possible here, since a much larger clone lies one base away. The rearrangement links TRBV12-3 or TRBV12-4 to TRBJ2-7; D unclear. CDR3 length: 11 residues. V shed 3 bases and J shed 4 bases, with 4 bases lying between them. The CDR3 DNA is TGTGCCAGCAGTTTTGAATACGAGCAGTACTTC. Amino acid sequence: CASSFEYEQYF.